This entry lists 21 T cell receptor beta chains sequenced from one sample in a study of patients and donors after allogeneic stem cell transplantation. TCRdb called the RT-PCR reads again in MiXCR, with one record for every CDR3 protein. The table has some 960,000 distinct CDR3 sequences, around 17% seen once. The sequencing input was blood, either unsorted or a sorted T cell fraction (not recorded which). Source of these receptors: a human donor who was either an allogeneic HSCT recipient or a stem cell or donor lymphocyte infusion donor (not recorded which). It is not recorded whose cells these are; they may come from a transplant donor.

The chain has TRBV4-3 and TRBJ2-3; maybe TRBD2 (7 bases). CDR3 length: 16 amino acids. Trimming shortened V by 0 bases and J by 2 bases, and 12 bases separated the two germline ends. Germline CDR1 LGHNA, CDR2 YSLEER. The CDR3 DNA reads TGCGCCAGCAGCCAAGAGGCGGGGGCTTTCACAGATACGCAGTATTTT. Protein sequence: CASSQEAGAFTDTQYF.

The V call is TRBV20-1, the J call TRBJ2-7; 14 bases map to TRBD2. This CDR3 comprises 16 residues. The trim removed 2 bases at V and 4 bases at J, leaving 7 bases unmatched. Germline lookup yields CDR1 DFQATT and CDR2 SNEGSKA (reference sequence). The CDR3 region has the DNA TGCAGTGCTAGATCCGGGACTAGCGGGAGTCGGTACGAGCAGTACTTC. Protein: CSARSGTSGSRYEQYF.

This clonotype was observed a handful of times. This chain links TRBV7-3 with TRBJ2-1, with D possibly being TRBD1 or TRBD2 (5 bases each). The germline CDR1 and CDR2 sequences are SGHTA and FQGTGA. The CDR3 is 15 residues long. V was cut by 2 bases and J by 7 bases, with 15 bases left in between. CDR3 residues: CASSLGASHINEQFF. CDR3 nucleotide sequence: TGTGCCAGCAGCTTAGGGGCTAGCCACATTAATGAGCAGTTCTTC.

About this clonotype itself: A read error may produce the germline difference seen at one junction end. V and J are TRBV6-1 and TRBJ1-1; 7 bases are a match to TRBD1. Germline loops: CDR1 MNHNS, CDR2 SASEGT. The CDR3 has 14 residues. The CDR3 sequence is CAGRQGGMNTEAFF. For the CDR3, the DNA is TGTGCCGGCAGACAGGGAGGCATGAACACTGAAGCTTTCTTT.

The V and J genes are TRBV24-1 and TRBJ1-1, with 9 bases fitting TRBD1. The V gene's germline CDR1 is KGHDR and CDR2 SFDVKD. The CDR3 loop spans 14 amino acids. V trimming: 4 bases; J trimming: 4 bases; junction bases outside the gene matches: 3. DNA for the CDR3: TGTGCCACCAGTGACGAGACAGGGGGCACTGAAGCTTTCTTT. It encodes CATSDETGGTEAFF.

The gene calls are TRBV7-2 and TRBJ1-3, with D possibly matching TRBD1 (5 bases). The CDR3 has 17 residues. Germline V gene lookup returns CDR1 SGHTA and CDR2 FQGNSA. Trimming stripped 1 base from V and 0 bases from J, with 13 bases between. In DNA form, the CDR3 reads TGTGCCAGCAGCTTAGGCTCAGGGCCCCTCTCTGGAAACACCATATATTTT. Translation: CASSLGSGPLSGNTIYF.

This clonotype was recorded a few times. This sequence joins TRBV15 and TRBJ2-7; 7 bases map to TRBD1. CDR3 length equals 13 residues. Germline loops: CDR1 LNHNV, CDR2 YYDKDF (reference sequence). J gave up 0 bases and V 9 bases, and 5 bases lay outside the gene matches. The CDR3 DNA sequence: TGTGCCACAGCCCGGGACAGCTCCTACGAGCAGTACTTC. Its translation is CATARDSSYEQYF.

At least ten counts were recorded for this clonotype. The CDR3 nucleotides read TGTGCCAGCAGCCTCGTCAGGGGGGTGGAAGCTTTCTTT. This gives the protein CASSLVRGVEAFF. The V and J genes are TRBV7-2 and TRBJ1-1; 7 bases map to TRBD1. The germline gives CDR1 SGHTA, CDR2 FQGNSA. CDR3 length: 13 residues. Unmatched junction bases numbered 8, after V lost 5 bases and J lost 8 bases.

V gene TRBV15 combines with J gene TRBJ1-5; perhaps TRBD1 as D (5 bases). Trimming stripped 0 bases from V and 2 bases from J, with 17 bases between. Germline assignment: CDR1 LNHNV and CDR2 YYDKDF (reference sequence). The length of the CDR3 is 18 residues. The CDR3 DNA reads TGTGCCACCAGCAGAGATTCTGGACCCGGGGGTGGCAATCAGCCCCAGCATTTT. The encoded protein is CATSRDSGPGGGNQPQHF.

CDR3 in amino acids: CSARDSPRNPYEQYF. In DNA, the CDR3 is TGCAGTGCTAGAGATTCCCCCCGGAATCCCTACGAGCAGTACTTC. This chain joins TRBV20-1 and TRBJ2-7; no definite D call. There are 15 residues in the CDR3. Germline V gene sequence: CDR1 DFQATT, CDR2 SNEGSKA (reference sequence). V dropped 0 bases and J dropped 2 bases, with 14 bases sitting between them.

Only a few counts were recorded for this clonotype. The chain uses TRBV20-1 and TRBJ1-4, with D unclear. Germline V CDR1 and CDR2: DFQATT, SNEGSKA (reference sequence). CDR3 length: 10 residues. V dropped 6 bases and J dropped 5 bases, with 4 bases sitting between them. The CDR3 reads CSAENEKLFF. The CDR3, as DNA: TGCAGTGCGGAGAATGAAAAACTGTTTTTT.

In its sample, this clonotype was seen many times. The rearrangement links TRBV5-1 to TRBJ2-2; D is unresolved. Between the trimmed V and J ends, which lost 3 bases and 6 bases, there was a span of 6 bases. This CDR3 contains 12 residues. Germline CDR1 SGHRS, CDR2 YFSETQ. The CDR3 coding sequence is TGCGCCAGCAGCTCACTTGCCGGGGAGCTGTTTTTT. This encodes CASSSLAGELFF.

The V gene is TRBV29-1, the J gene TRBJ1-2, with D possibly being TRBD1 (5 bases). The CDR3 totals 13 residues. Germline lookup yields CDR1 SQVTM and CDR2 ANQGSEA. V gave up 2 bases and J gave up 6 bases, with 13 bases separating them. The CDR3 loop is CSVEPAGNDGYTF. The CDR3 DNA sequence: TGCAGCGTTGAACCGGCAGGGAATGATGGCTACACCTTC.

This clonotype was seen a handful of times. The chain has TRBV5-1 and TRBJ2-1; D might be TRBD2 (5 bases). CDR1 and CDR2 (germline): SGHRS, YFSETQ. CDR3 length: 14 residues. V lost 2 bases, J lost 5 bases, and 11 bases lay in between. DNA for the CDR3: TGCGCCAGCAGCTTTGGGGAGTTCAACAATGAGCAGTTCTTC. Encoded protein: CASSFGEFNNEQFF.

This rearrangement joins TRBV4-2 to TRBJ2-2, with TRBD1 matching 9 bases. The CDR3 spans 16 residues. J lost 7 bases, V lost 1 base, and 7 bases had no gene match. Per germline, CDR1 LGHNA and CDR2 YNFKEQ. CDR3 DNA: TGTGCCAGCAGCCAAGGGGACAGGGCCGGCCTCGGGGAGCTGTTTTTT. Translating gives CASSQGDRAGLGELFF.

This clonotype was detected many times. The CDR3: CASSVTGAYTDTQYF. The CDR3 DNA reads as TGTGCCAGCAGTGTCACAGGGGCCTACACAGATACGCAGTATTTT. This chain joins TRBV12-3 or TRBV12-4 and TRBJ2-3, with 7 bases fitting TRBD1. The CDR3 contains 15 residues. J was trimmed by 2 bases and V by 5 bases; bases with no gene match: 7.

This clonotype was detected only a few times. The chain combines TRBV9 with TRBJ2-7; weak D call: TRBD2 (6 bases). The CDR3 sequence is 17 residues long. Germline V gene data show CDR1 as SGDLS and CDR2 as YYNGEE. V lost 3 bases to trimming and J lost 0 bases, with 19 bases between them. As DNA, the CDR3 is TGTGCCAGCAGCGGCGGACCCCCCGGGAGTAGCTCCTACGAGCAGTACTTC. This sequence encodes CASSGGPPGSSSYEQYF.

This clonotype was picked up a small number of times. The chain carries TRBV7-9 and TRBJ2-1, with D perhaps TRBD2 (5 bases). Germline V CDR1 and CDR2: SEHNR, FQNEAQ (reference sequence). CDR3 length: 13 residues. Trimming stripped 5 bases from V and 10 bases from J, with 15 bases between. The CDR3 DNA follows: TGTGCCAGCAGCCCACCCCGGGAACTAGAGCAGTTCTTC. This encodes CASSPPRELEQFF.

The chain's CDR3 is CASTGTASYNEQFF. The CDR3 nucleotides are TGTGCCAGCACCGGGACAGCCTCCTACAATGAGCAGTTCTTC. J is TRBJ2-1 and V is TRBV6-2 or TRBV6-3; 7 nucleotides line up with TRBD1. Trimming removed 7 bases from V and 0 bases from J; junction bases left unmatched: 3. The CDR3 has 14 residues. Germline lookup yields CDR1 MNHEY and CDR2 SVGEGT.

The chain recombines TRBV20-1 with TRBJ1-1; D is ambiguous. Germline loops: CDR1 DFQATT, CDR2 SNEGSKA (reference sequence). This CDR3 is 13 amino acids long. V was clipped by 5 bases and J by 0 bases, with 10 bases between them. CDR3 protein: CSAGATVNTEAFF. The CDR3 coding sequence is TGCAGTGCTGGTGCGACGGTGAACACTGAAGCTTTCTTT.

This chain links TRBV12-3 or TRBV12-4 with TRBJ1-1; D call uncertain. With 7 bases removed from V and 1 base from J, the gap between germline ends came to 16 bases. The CDR3 is made up of 15 amino acids. Here the CDR3 DNA reads TGTGCCAGCAATGCAAGGGTCCCCGGGAACACTGAAGCTTTCTTT. Translation gives CASNARVPGNTEAFF.